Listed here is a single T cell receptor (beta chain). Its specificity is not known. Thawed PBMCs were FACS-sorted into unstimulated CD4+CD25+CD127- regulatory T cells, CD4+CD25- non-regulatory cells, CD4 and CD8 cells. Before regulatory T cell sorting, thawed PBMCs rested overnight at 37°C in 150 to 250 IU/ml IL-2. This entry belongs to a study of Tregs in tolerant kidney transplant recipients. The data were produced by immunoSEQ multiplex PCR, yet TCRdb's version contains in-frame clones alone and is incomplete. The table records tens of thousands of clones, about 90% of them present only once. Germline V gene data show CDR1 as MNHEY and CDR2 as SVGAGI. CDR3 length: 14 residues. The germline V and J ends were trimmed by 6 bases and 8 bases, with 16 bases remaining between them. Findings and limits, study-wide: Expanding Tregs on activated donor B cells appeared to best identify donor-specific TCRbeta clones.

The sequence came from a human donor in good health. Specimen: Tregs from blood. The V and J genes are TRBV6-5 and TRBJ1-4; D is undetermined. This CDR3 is CASRLQGPGEKLFF. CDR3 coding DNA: TGTGCCAGCAGACTTCAAGGGCCCGGGGAAAAACTGTTTTTT.